This entry lists 24 T cell receptor beta chains sequenced from one sample in a study of T cell responses to AZD1222 COVID-19 vaccine. Libraries were prepared by immunoSEQ multiplex PCR; TCRdb keeps only in-frame clonotypes and omits some of them. The table shows approximately 94,000 clones, with 88% occurring only once. Specimen: peripheral blood, collected on day 0 of AZD1222 vaccination. Every receptor here comes from an adult in good health.

There are a few counts of this clone. The rearrangement links TRBV5-8 to TRBJ2-2; D unresolved. Trimming removed 2 bases from V and 7 bases from J, with 9 bases in between. The CDR3 has 13 residues. In germline, CDR1 is SGHTS, CDR2 YDEGEE. The CDR3, as DNA: TGTGCCAGCAGCTTCCCAAGTAGCGGGGAGCTGTTTTTT. Translation gives CASSFPSSGELFF.

This clone was picked up one time. This rearrangement joins TRBV7-2 to TRBJ2-1, with no clear D. The CDR3 runs 15 residues. Trimming removed 0 bases at V and 5 bases at J, with 11 bases between. Germline CDR1 reads SGHTA; CDR2 reads FQGNSA. The CDR3 coding sequence is TGTGCCAGCAGCTTAGCCGGGTTACCGAACAATGAGCAGTTCTTC. Residues: CASSLAGLPNNEQFF.

In DNA form, the CDR3 reads TGTGCCAGCAGCTTAGGGGGGATTGAGCAGTTCTTC. Residues: CASSLGGIEQFF. The V and J genes are TRBV7-9 and TRBJ2-1; D is possibly TRBD1 or TRBD2 (5 bases each). The CDR3 runs 12 residues. Germline loops: CDR1 SEHNR, CDR2 FQNEAQ (reference sequence). Trimming removed 1 base at V and 9 bases at J, with 7 bases between.

This chain links TRBV5-4 with TRBJ1-4; no reliable D call. The V gene lost 4 bases and the J gene lost 7 bases, with 17 bases spanning the gap. Germline assignment: CDR1 SGHNT and CDR2 YYREEE (reference sequence). This CDR3 has 15 residues. CDR3 residues: CASSPEGSRSEKLFF. CDR3 coding DNA: TGTGCCAGCAGCCCCGAGGGCAGTCGGTCTGAAAAACTGTTTTTT. Full variable domain (remainder filled in from reference TRBV5-4 and TRBJ1-4): ETGVTQSPTHLIKTRGQQVTLRCSSQSGHNTVSWYQQALGQGPQFIFQYYREEENGRGNFPPRFSGLQFPNYSSELNVNALELDDSALYLCASSPEGSRSEKLFFGSGTQLSVL.

The chain joins TRBV19 to TRBJ2-7; 11 positions agree with TRBD2. The CDR3 contains 17 residues. Germline assignment: CDR1 LNHDA and CDR2 SQIVND (reference sequence). Trimming at V came to 3 bases and at J to 0 bases, leaving 7 bases not matched to a gene. The CDR3 DNA reads TGTGCCAGTAGTATTGGCGGGGGGACTAGCGGCTCCTACGAGCAGTACTTC. It codes for CASSIGGGTSGSYEQYF. Supplemented by reference TRBV19 and TRBJ2-7, the full variable domain reads DGGITQSPKYLFRKEGQNVTLSCEQNLNHDAMYWYRQDPGQGLRLIYYSQIVNDFQKGDIAEGYSVSREKKESFPLTVTSAQKNPTAFYLCASSIGGGTSGSYEQYFGPGTRLTVT.

The rearrangement joins TRBV7-9 to TRBJ2-7; TRBD1 aligns across 10 bases. Per the germline V gene, CDR1 is SEHNR and CDR2 is FQNEAQ (reference sequence). This CDR3 comprises 14 residues. J was trimmed by 5 bases and V by 5 bases; bases with no gene match: 6. Here the CDR3 DNA reads TGTGCCAGCAGCCGGGACAGGGGCTATAACGAGCAGTACTTC. Translated, it gives CASSRDRGYNEQYF.

The chain links TRBV10-3 to TRBJ2-1, with 10 positions matching TRBD1. Germline loops: CDR1 ENHRY, CDR2 SYGVKD. The ends lost 8 bases at V and 5 bases at J; junction bases unmatched: 6. This CDR3 is built from 14 residues. This CDR3 reads CAIEGTGVDNEQFF. In DNA form, the CDR3 reads TGTGCCATCGAAGGGACAGGGGTCGACAATGAGCAGTTCTTC.

V is TRBV4-3 and J is TRBJ2-7; D is undetermined. The CDR3 has 13 residues. Germline lookup yields CDR1 LGHNA and CDR2 YSLEER. Deletions cut 4 bases from V and 5 bases from J, with 12 bases between. The CDR3 DNA follows: TGCGCCAGCAGCCCCGGAAATGGGGACGAGCAGTACTTC. Its translation: CASSPGNGDEQYF.

The rearrangement uses TRBV7-6 and TRBJ1-1, with TRBD1 matching over 8 bases. The CDR3 contains 16 residues. V trimming: 4 bases; J trimming: 4 bases; junction bases outside the gene matches: 11. In germline, CDR1 is SGHVS, CDR2 FNYEAQ. The chain's CDR3 is CASSSGTGLLGTEAFF. Written as DNA, the CDR3 is TGTGCCAGCAGCTCCGGGACAGGTTTATTGGGCACTGAAGCTTTCTTT. The variable domain in full, completed from reference TRBV7-6 and TRBJ1-1, reads GAGVSQSPRYKVTKRGQDVALRCDPISGHVSLYWYRQALGQGPEFLTYFNYEAQQDKSGLPNDRFSAERPEGSISTLTIQRTEQRDSAMYRCASSSGTGLLGTEAFFGQGTRLTVV.

V usage is TRBV6-2 or TRBV6-3 and J usage is TRBJ2-6; TRBD2 is a possible D gene (6 bases). The CDR3 spans 18 residues. Germline values: CDR1 MNHEY, CDR2 SVGEGT. V was clipped by 4 bases and J by 0 bases, with 16 bases between them. The CDR3 protein is CASSSTKDYSSGANVLTF. The CDR3 DNA reads as TGTGCCAGCAGTTCCACCAAGGACTACAGCTCTGGGGCCAACGTCCTGACTTTC.

The chain is built from TRBV7-2 and TRBJ2-1, with D perhaps being TRBD1 or TRBD2 (6 bases each). The CDR3 extends over 19 amino acids. From germline, CDR1 is SGHTA and CDR2 FQGNSA. Trimming removed 4 bases at V and 0 bases at J, with 22 bases between. The CDR3 DNA is TGTGCCAGCAGCTCCCACCCCCGGGGGCCAAAGAGCTCCTACAATGAGCAGTTCTTC. It yields the protein CASSSHPRGPKSSYNEQFF.

The chain couples TRBV14 to TRBJ1-1, with no clear D. Germline CDR1 is SGHDN and CDR2 is FVKESK. Trimming shortened V by 1 base and J by 10 bases, and 13 bases separated the two germline ends. CDR3 length equals 13 residues. CDR3 region: CASSQGVRAGAFF. The CDR3 DNA sequence: TGTGCCAGCAGCCAAGGAGTGAGGGCGGGAGCTTTCTTT.

The table lists this clone with a few counts. The chain employs TRBV6-5 and TRBJ1-5, with D uncertain. Germline lookup yields CDR1 MNHEY and CDR2 SVGAGI. V was cut by 0 bases and J by 4 bases, with 13 bases left in between. There are 16 residues in the CDR3. The CDR3, as DNA: TGTGCCAGCAGTTACTCTTCTTCGGCGGGGAATCAGCCCCAGCATTTT. Encoded protein: CASSYSSSAGNQPQHF.

The genes are TRBV6-1 and TRBJ1-5, with D possibly TRBD1 on 5 matching bases. Per germline, CDR1 MNHNS and CDR2 SASEGT. V gave up 3 bases and J gave up 5 bases, with 20 bases separating them. This CDR3 has 17 residues. CDR3 residues: CASSEGGTALSYQPQHF. DNA of the CDR3: TGTGCCAGCAGTGAGGGGGGGACGGCCCTCAGCTATCAGCCCCAGCATTTT.

J is TRBJ1-2 and V is TRBV2, with TRBD1 matching over 11 bases. This CDR3 has 15 amino acids. The V gene end was trimmed by 3 bases and the J gene end by 5 bases; junction bases not matched to a gene: 5. Looked up from germline, CDR1 is SNHLY and CDR2 is FYNNEI. CDR3 DNA: TGTGCCAGCAGTGATTTGGGGACAGGGGGGTATGGCTACACCTTC. Protein sequence: CASSDLGTGGYGYTF.

The gene calls are TRBV19 and TRBJ1-1; D remains ambiguous. The CDR3 has 15 amino acids. Between the trimmed V and J ends, which lost 3 bases and 5 bases, there was a span of 16 bases. Germline loops: CDR1 LNHDA, CDR2 SQIVND (reference sequence). The CDR3 sequence: CASSIRAVRLTEAFF. Written as DNA, the CDR3 is TGTGCCAGTAGTATTCGGGCAGTCAGGCTTACTGAAGCTTTCTTT.

V gene TRBV27 combines with J gene TRBJ2-7; a weak D match, TRBD1 (5 bases). Germline V lookup: CDR1 MNHEY, CDR2 SMNVEV (reference sequence). V was cut by 8 bases and J by 2 bases, with 19 bases left in between. The CDR3 runs 15 residues. The CDR3 protein is CASAPRPPGPYEQYF. CDR3 sequence (DNA): TGTGCCAGCGCCCCTCGACCCCCAGGGCCCTACGAGCAGTACTTC.

The chain links TRBV19 to TRBJ2-1; D not certain. This CDR3 is 12 amino acids long. Trimming removed 1 base at V and 12 bases at J, with 10 bases between. The germline V gene has CDR1 LNHDA and CDR2 SQIVND (reference sequence). CDR3 amino acids: CASSIGNDGQFF. The CDR3 bases are TGTGCCAGTAGTATAGGTAACGACGGGCAGTTCTTC.

The J gene is TRBJ1-6, the V gene TRBV28; 9 nucleotides match TRBD1. Per germline, CDR1 MDHEN and CDR2 SYDVKM. The length of the CDR3 is 17 residues. V was pared by 5 bases and J by 7 bases, with 12 bases of the junction left unmatched. Here the CDR3 reads CASSPYFTGTGNSPLHF. DNA for the CDR3: TGTGCCAGCAGTCCCTATTTTACCGGGACAGGGAATTCACCCCTCCACTTT.

The rearrangement uses TRBV5-4 and TRBJ2-5; D gene ambiguous. V was trimmed by 2 bases and J by 4 bases, leaving 3 bases between them. Germline V CDR1 and CDR2: SGHNT, YYREEE (reference sequence). This CDR3 has 11 amino acids. Here the CDR3 DNA reads TGTGCCAGCAGCTTCCGAGAGACCCAGTACTTC. Its protein product is CASSFRETQYF. Combining the CDR3 with reference TRBV5-4 and TRBJ2-5 gives the whole variable domain ETGVTQSPTHLIKTRGQQVTLRCSSQSGHNTVSWYQQALGQGPQFIFQYYREEENGRGNFPPRFSGLQFPNYSSELNVNALELDDSALYLCASSFRETQYFGPGTRLLVL.

V and J are TRBV28 and TRBJ1-2; D gene unclear. CDR1 is MDHEN and CDR2 is SYDVKM in the germline V gene. The CDR3 is 11 residues long. The V gene lost 4 bases and the J gene lost 4 bases, with 4 bases spanning the gap. This chain's CDR3 is CASSYGYGYTF. CDR3 DNA: TGTGCCAGCAGTTATGGCTATGGCTACACCTTC.

J is TRBJ2-5 and V is TRBV9; 9 bases match TRBD2. The germline V gene has CDR1 SGDLS and CDR2 YYNGEE. The CDR3 is 15 amino acids. Losses at the gene ends were 4 bases for V and 5 bases for J; bases not matched to a gene: 9. CDR3 DNA: TGTGCCAGCAGCTCTAGCGGGGCCCTGGCGGAGACCCAGTACTTC. As protein: CASSSSGALAETQYF. The full variable domain, with the rest looked up from reference TRBV9 and TRBJ2-5, is DSGVTQTPKHLITATGQRVTLRCSPRSGDLSVYWYQQSLDQGLQFLIQYYNGEERAKGNILERFSAQQFPDLHSELNLSSLELGDSALYFCASSSSGALAETQYFGPGTRLLVL.

This chain links TRBV7-2 with TRBJ2-7, with 15 positions matching TRBD2. The CDR3 totals 17 residues. V lost 2 bases, J lost 5 bases, and 7 bases stayed unmatched. Looked up from germline, CDR1 is SGHTA and CDR2 is FQGNSA. Written as DNA, the CDR3 is TGTGCCAGCAGCTTATGGACTAGCGGGAGGGCCTATAACGAGCAGTACTTC. Translated: CASSLWTSGRAYNEQYF.

This chain links TRBV5-5 with TRBJ1-1; perhaps TRBD1 as D (5 bases). This CDR3 contains 17 residues. V was shortened by 0 bases and J by 1 base, with 16 bases between the two germline ends. In germline, CDR1 is SGHKS, CDR2 YYEKEE (reference sequence). The CDR3 sequence is CASSLVGSGRRNTEAFF. CDR3 sequence (DNA): TGTGCCAGCAGCTTGGTGGGGTCAGGGCGAAGGAACACTGAAGCTTTCTTT.